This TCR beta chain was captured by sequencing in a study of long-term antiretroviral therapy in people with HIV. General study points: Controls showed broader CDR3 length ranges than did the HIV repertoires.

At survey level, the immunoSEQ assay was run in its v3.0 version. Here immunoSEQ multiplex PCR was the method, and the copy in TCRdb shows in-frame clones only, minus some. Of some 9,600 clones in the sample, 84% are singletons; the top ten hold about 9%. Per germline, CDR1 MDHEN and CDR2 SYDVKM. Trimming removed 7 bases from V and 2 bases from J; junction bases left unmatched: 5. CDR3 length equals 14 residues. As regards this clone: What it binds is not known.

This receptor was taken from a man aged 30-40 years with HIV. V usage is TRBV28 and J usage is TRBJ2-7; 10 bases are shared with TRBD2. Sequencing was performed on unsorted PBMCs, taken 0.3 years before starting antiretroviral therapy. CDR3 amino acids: CASTSAGGAYEQYF. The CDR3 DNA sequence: TGTGCCAGCACCTCAGCGGGGGGGGCCTACGAGCAGTACTTC.